The 19 T cell receptor beta chains below come from one sample, sequenced in a study of cytomegalovirus exposure and HLA in healthy donors. Using immunoSEQ multiplex PCR, the repertoire was profiled, and TCRdb retains in-frame clones only, with some absent. The sample has about 130,000 clones, about 90% seen once. Sequenced: PBMCs. Receptors were obtained from a man aged 25 to 45 in good health and CMV-seronegative.

The chain couples TRBV9 to TRBJ1-1, with TRBD1 identical over 7 bases. This CDR3 is 11 amino acids long. The V gene's germline CDR1 is SGDLS and CDR2 YYNGEE. Germline trimming cut 4 bases from V and 11 bases from J; bases unmatched to any gene: 5. CDR3 protein: CASSPGGTAFF. The CDR3 bases are TGTGCCAGCAGCCCAGGGGGAACTGCTTTCTTT.

This clone was seen a single time. V usage is TRBV2 and J usage is TRBJ2-1; 8 positions agree with TRBD2. V dropped 1 base and J dropped 4; count of bases not matched to a gene: 3. Germline V gives CDR1 SNHLY, CDR2 FYNNEI. The CDR3 loop spans 15 amino acids. The CDR3 nucleotides are TGTGCCAGCAGTGAAGAAAGCGGGGGTTACAATGAGCAGTTCTTC. Amino acids: CASSEESGGYNEQFF.

This chain links TRBV7-8 with TRBJ1-5; TRBD1 agrees at 9 bases. Germline V lookup: CDR1 SGHVS, CDR2 FQNEAQ. This CDR3 spans 15 amino acids. The V segment lost 5 bases and the J segment 5 bases; nucleotides outside the gene matches: 7. The CDR3 DNA is TGTGCCAGCAGCGCCCCGGGACAGGGTCATCAGCCCCAGCATTTT. Translation gives CASSAPGQGHQPQHF.

This clone was recorded only once. The gene calls are TRBV4-1 and TRBJ2-3; 9 bases are a match to TRBD1. CDR3 length: 16 amino acids. CDR1 MGHRA and CDR2 YSYEKL come from the germline V gene. V shed 4 bases, J shed 5 bases, and the junction held 10 bases outside the gene matches. CDR3 amino acids: CASSRDRDPPRDTQYF. Written as DNA, the CDR3 is TGCGCCAGCAGCCGGGACAGGGACCCTCCTCGAGATACGCAGTATTTT.

The chain combines TRBV7-3 with TRBJ2-5; 8 bases line up with TRBD1. With 4 bases clipped from V and 3 bases from J, the junction kept 1 base outside the gene matches. The CDR3 has 13 amino acids. CDR1 is SGHTA, CDR2 FQGTGA, per germline. The CDR3 is CASSSTGEETQYF. The DNA of the CDR3 is TGTGCCAGCAGCTCGACAGGGGAAGAGACCCAGTACTTC. Variable domain in full (rest from reference TRBV7-3 and TRBJ2-5): GAGVSQTPSNKVTEKGKYVELRCDPISGHTALYWYRQSLGQGPEFLIYFQGTGAADDSGLPNDRFFAVRPEGSVSTLKIQRTERGDSAVYLCASSSTGEETQYFGPGTRLLVL.

This chain connects TRBV9 to TRBJ2-2, with TRBD1 as a possible D gene (6 bases). The V end lost 4 bases, the J end lost 4 bases, and 17 bases lay between the germline ends. CDR3 length: 16 amino acids. Germline assignment: CDR1 SGDLS and CDR2 YYNGEE. CDR3 in amino acids: CASSPRDTYSTGELFF. CDR3 coding DNA: TGTGCCAGCAGCCCCCGGGACACCTACTCCACCGGGGAGCTGTTTTTT.

The chain is built from TRBV28 and TRBJ2-7, with a tentative D call TRBD2 (7 bases). Germline lookup yields CDR1 MDHEN and CDR2 SYDVKM. The CDR3 covers 14 residues. The V end lost 7 bases, the J end lost 0 bases, and 13 bases lay between the germline ends. The CDR3 DNA is TGTGCCAGCACCCGGGGGGACAACTCCTACGAGCAGTACTTC. It is translated as CASTRGDNSYEQYF.

The V gene is TRBV7-8, the J gene TRBJ2-1, with 9 bases identical to TRBD1. Germline CDR1 and CDR2: SGHVS and FQNEAQ. The CDR3 length is 17 residues. The V segment lost 1 base and the J segment 7 bases; nucleotides outside the gene matches: 11. CDR3 in DNA: TGTGCCAGCAGCTTAGGGTTTTTGACAGGGGGTGCGAATGAGCAGTTCTTC. Its protein is CASSLGFLTGGANEQFF.

This sequence joins TRBV6-5 and TRBJ2-1; 9 bases agree with TRBD1. CDR1 is MNHEY, CDR2 SVGAGI, per germline. The CDR3 has 15 amino acids. Germline trimming cut 6 bases from V and 6 bases from J; bases unmatched to any gene: 9. CDR3 coding DNA: TGTGCCAGCAGCCCCTCCGGGACAGGGACCAATGAGCAGTTCTTC. It yields the protein CASSPSGTGTNEQFF.

This clone appeared a single time. V usage is TRBV4-2 and J usage is TRBJ2-7, with 10 nucleotides matching TRBD2. Germline V gene data show CDR1 as LGHNA and CDR2 as YNFKEQ. This CDR3 contains 17 residues. V gave up 0 bases and J gave up 4 bases; unmatched junction bases: 9. The CDR3 DNA reads TGTGCCAGCAGCCAAGAAAATGGTGAGCGGGGGGGGTACGAGCAGTACTTC. Its translation: CASSQENGERGGYEQYF.

V usage is TRBV27 and J usage is TRBJ2-1; D may be TRBD2 (6 bases). V was trimmed by 5 bases and J by 0 bases, leaving 14 bases between them. CDR1 MNHEY and CDR2 SMNVEV come from the germline V gene (reference sequence). This CDR3 contains 16 residues. In DNA form, the CDR3 reads TGTGCCAGCAGTCCGGGGGAGCGGACCTCCTACAATGAGCAGTTCTTC. Protein product: CASSPGERTSYNEQFF.

V usage is TRBV6-5 and J usage is TRBJ2-3, with 9 bases that match TRBD1. The CDR3 runs to 14 residues. V lost 8 bases, J lost 3 bases, and 6 bases stayed unmatched. The germline CDR1 and CDR2 sequences are MNHEY and SVGAGI. CDR3 loop: CASGDREATDTQYF. The DNA of the CDR3 is TGTGCCAGCGGGGACAGGGAGGCGACAGATACGCAGTATTTT.

The chain carries TRBV7-2 and TRBJ2-3, with 10 positions matching TRBD2. The CDR3 totals 16 residues. V dropped 3 bases and J dropped 4; count of bases not matched to a gene: 7. Germline V lookup: CDR1 SGHTA, CDR2 FQGNSA. The DNA for the CDR3 is TGTGCCAGCAGCTTGGAGCGGGGGGGCCTGGCAGATACGCAGTATTTT. This gives the protein CASSLERGGLADTQYF.

The sample holds one count of this clone. This chain joins TRBV4-2 and TRBJ2-7; 7 bases are a match to TRBD1. After removal of 1 base from V and 3 bases from J, the junction contained 3 bases not matched to a gene. The CDR3 sequence is 14 residues long. The germline V gene has CDR1 LGHNA and CDR2 YNFKEQ. The CDR3 DNA is TGTGCCAGCAGCCAAGGGACAGGACTCTACGAGCAGTACTTC. As protein: CASSQGTGLYEQYF.

CDR3 amino acids: CASSHRTGETQYF. For the CDR3, the DNA is TGTGCCAGCAGCCATCGGACGGGGGAGACCCAGTACTTC. The rearrangement uses TRBV11-3 and TRBJ2-5, with a tentative D call TRBD2 (5 bases). The CDR3 is 13 amino acids. Germline V CDR1 and CDR2: SGHNT, YENEEA. Trimming stripped 5 bases from V and 5 bases from J, with 12 bases between.

The chain is built from TRBV4-1 and TRBJ2-4, with D hard to call. The CDR3 is 22 residues long. Per germline, CDR1 MGHRA and CDR2 YSYEKL. The V and J ends lost 0 bases and 0 bases respectively, with 27 bases between them. The CDR3 nucleotides read TGCGCCAGCAGCCAAGATTCGATCCCCGGCAGGAACTCTTTACTAGCCAAAAACATTCAGTACTTC. Its translation is CASSQDSIPGRNSLLAKNIQYF.

The V and J genes are TRBV6-5 and TRBJ2-1; 7 bases fit TRBD2. The CDR3 spans 14 residues. From germline, CDR1 is MNHEY and CDR2 SVGAGI. V lost 10 bases to trimming and J lost 7 bases; unmatched junction nucleotides: 13. The CDR3 is CATRSGGVINEQFF. The CDR3 DNA reads as TGTGCCACCCGGTCTGGGGGGGTAATAAATGAGCAGTTCTTC.

This clone came up once. V gene TRBV19 combines with J gene TRBJ1-5; TRBD1 might be the D (5 bases). The CDR3 is 16 residues long. The V gene lost 2 bases and the J gene lost 3 bases, with 14 bases spanning the gap. Germline loops: CDR1 LNHDA, CDR2 SQIVND (reference sequence). CDR3 sequence reads: CASSIRGRAPNQPQHF. Written as DNA, the CDR3 is TGTGCCAGTAGTATACGCGGCAGGGCCCCCAATCAGCCCCAGCATTTT.

This sequence joins TRBV4-2 and TRBJ2-7, with 8 bases matching TRBD1. With V trimmed by 5 bases and J by 3 bases, 12 bases remained unmatched. Germline loops: CDR1 LGHNA, CDR2 YNFKEQ. The CDR3 spans 16 residues. CDR3 bases: TGTGCCAGCAGCAGAGGGGGACAGGACGGTAGCTACGAGCAGTACTTC. Translating gives CASSRGGQDGSYEQYF.